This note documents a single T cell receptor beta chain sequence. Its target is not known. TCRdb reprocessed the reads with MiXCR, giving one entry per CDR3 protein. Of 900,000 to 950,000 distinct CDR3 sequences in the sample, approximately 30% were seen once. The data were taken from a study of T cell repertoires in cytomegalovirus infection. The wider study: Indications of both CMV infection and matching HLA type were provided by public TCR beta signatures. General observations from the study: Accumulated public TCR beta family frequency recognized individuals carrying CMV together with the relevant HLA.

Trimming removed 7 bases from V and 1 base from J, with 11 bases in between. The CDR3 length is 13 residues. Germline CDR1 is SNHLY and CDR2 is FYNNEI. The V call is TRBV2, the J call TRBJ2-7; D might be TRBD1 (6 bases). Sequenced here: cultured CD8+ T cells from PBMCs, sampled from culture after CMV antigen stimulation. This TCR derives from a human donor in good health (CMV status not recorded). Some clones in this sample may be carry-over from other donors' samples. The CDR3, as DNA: TGTGCCAGCATTGGGGGCCGATCCTACGAGCAGTACTTC. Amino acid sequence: CASIGGRSYEQYF.